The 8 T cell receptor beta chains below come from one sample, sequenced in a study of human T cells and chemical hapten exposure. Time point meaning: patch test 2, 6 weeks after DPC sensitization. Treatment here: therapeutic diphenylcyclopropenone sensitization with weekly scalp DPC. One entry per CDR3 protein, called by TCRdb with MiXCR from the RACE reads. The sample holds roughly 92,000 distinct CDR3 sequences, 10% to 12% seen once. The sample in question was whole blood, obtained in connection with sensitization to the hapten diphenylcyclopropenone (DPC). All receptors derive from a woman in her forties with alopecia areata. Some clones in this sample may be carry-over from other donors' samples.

The CDR3 is CASSQDLGLAGSSGTDTQYF. In nucleotides, the CDR3 is TGTGCCAGCAGCCAAGATCTAGGACTAGCGGGGAGTTCAGGCACAGATACGCAGTATTTT. The rearrangement links TRBV3-1 to TRBJ2-3; TRBD2 aligns across 12 bases. The CDR3 has 20 amino acids. V dropped 0 bases and J dropped 1; count of bases not matched to a gene: 11. Germline V lookup: CDR1 LGHDT, CDR2 YNNKEL (reference sequence).

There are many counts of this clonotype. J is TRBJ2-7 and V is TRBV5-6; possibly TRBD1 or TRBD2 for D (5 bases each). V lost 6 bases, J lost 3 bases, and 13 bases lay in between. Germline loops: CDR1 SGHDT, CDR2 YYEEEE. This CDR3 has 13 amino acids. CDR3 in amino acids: CASNGARSYEQYF. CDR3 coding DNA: TGTGCCAGCAACGGGGCCCGTAGCTACGAGCAGTACTTC. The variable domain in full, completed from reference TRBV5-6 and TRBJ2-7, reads DAGVTQSPTHLIKTRGQQVTLRCSPKSGHDTVSWYQQALGQGPQFIFQYYEEEERQRGNFPDRFSGHQFPNYSSELNVNALLLGDSALYLCASNGARSYEQYFGPGTRLTVT.

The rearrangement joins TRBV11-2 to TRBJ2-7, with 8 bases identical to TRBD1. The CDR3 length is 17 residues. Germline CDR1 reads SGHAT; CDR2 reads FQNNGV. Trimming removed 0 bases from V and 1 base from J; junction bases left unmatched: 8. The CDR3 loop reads CASSLDIPGQVSYEQYF. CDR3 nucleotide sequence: TGTGCCAGCAGCTTAGATATACCGGGACAGGTGTCCTACGAGCAGTACTTC.

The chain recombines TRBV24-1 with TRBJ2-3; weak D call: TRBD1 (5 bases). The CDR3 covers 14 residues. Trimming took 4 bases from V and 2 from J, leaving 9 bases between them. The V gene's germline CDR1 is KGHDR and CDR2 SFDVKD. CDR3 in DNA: TGTGCCACCAGTGACAGGGCCTACACAGATACGCAGTATTTT. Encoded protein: CATSDRAYTDTQYF.

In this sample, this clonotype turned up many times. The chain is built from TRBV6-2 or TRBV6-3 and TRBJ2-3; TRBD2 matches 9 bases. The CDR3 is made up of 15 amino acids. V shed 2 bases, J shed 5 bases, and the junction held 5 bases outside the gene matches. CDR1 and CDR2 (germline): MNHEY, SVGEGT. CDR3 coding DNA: TGTGCCAGCAGTTACGGCCTAGCGGGGATAGATACGCAGTATTTT. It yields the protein CASSYGLAGIDTQYF.

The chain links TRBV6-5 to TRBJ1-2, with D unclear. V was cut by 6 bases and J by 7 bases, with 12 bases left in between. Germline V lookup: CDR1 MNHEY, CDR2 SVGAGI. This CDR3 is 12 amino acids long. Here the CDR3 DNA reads TGTGCCAGCAGCCAAGGGCCAATTGGCTACACCTTC. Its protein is CASSQGPIGYTF.

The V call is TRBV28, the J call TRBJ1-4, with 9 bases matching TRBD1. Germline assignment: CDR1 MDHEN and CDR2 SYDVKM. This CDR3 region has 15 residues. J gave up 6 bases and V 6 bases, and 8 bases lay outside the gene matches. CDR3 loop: CASSQGTGLDEKLFF. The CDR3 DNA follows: TGTGCCAGCAGCCAAGGGACAGGGCTTGATGAAAAACTGTTTTTT. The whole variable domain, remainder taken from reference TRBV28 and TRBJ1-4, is DVKVTQSSRYLVKRTGEKVFLECVQDMDHENMFWYRQDPGLGLRLIYFSYDVKMKEKGDIPEGYSVSREKKERFSLILESASTNQTSMYLCASSQGTGLDEKLFFGSGTQLSVL.

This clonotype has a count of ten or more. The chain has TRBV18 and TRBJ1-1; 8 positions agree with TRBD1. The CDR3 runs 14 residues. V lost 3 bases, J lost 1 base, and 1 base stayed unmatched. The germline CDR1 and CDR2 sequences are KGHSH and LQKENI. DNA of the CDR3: TGTGCCAGCTCACCTGGGACAGGGAACACTGAAGCTTTCTTT. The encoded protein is CASSPGTGNTEAFF.